This TCR beta chain originates from a study of control samples from healthy donors and cancer patients. The table came from immunoSEQ multiplex PCR; TCRdb's copy has only in-frame clones and leaves some out. The repertoire holds 98,000 or so clones, roughly three quarters seen once, with about 10% in the top ten. V gave up 0 bases and J gave up 13 bases, with 17 bases separating them. The CDR3 length is 14 residues. Per germline, CDR1 SGHTS and CDR2 YDEGEE. The clonotype originates from a woman in her 30s in good health. The sequenced material came from blood. The genes are TRBV5-8 and TRBJ2-4, with D maybe TRBD2 (7 bases). CDR3 loop: CASSLGQGRVGQYF. The CDR3 bases are TGTGCCAGCAGCTTGGGTCAGGGGAGGGTAGGGCAGTACTTC.